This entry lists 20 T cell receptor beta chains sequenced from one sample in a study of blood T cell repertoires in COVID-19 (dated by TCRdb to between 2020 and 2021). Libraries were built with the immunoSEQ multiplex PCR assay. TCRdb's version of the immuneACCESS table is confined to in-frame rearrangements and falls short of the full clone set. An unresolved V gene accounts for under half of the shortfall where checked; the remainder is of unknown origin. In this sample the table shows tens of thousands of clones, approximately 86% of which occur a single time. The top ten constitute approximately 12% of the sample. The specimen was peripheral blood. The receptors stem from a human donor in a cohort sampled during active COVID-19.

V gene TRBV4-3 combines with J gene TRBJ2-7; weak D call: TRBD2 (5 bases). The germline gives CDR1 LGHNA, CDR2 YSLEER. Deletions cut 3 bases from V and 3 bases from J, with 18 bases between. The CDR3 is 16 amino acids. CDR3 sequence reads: CASSQVSVGNGYEQYF. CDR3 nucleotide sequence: TGCGCCAGCAGCCAGGTTTCGGTCGGGAATGGCTACGAGCAGTACTTC.

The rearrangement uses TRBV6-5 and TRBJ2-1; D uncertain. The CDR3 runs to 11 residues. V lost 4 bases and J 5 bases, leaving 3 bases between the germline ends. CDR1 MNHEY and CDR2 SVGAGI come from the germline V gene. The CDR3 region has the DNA TGTGCCAGCAGTTTAGACAATGAGCAGTTCTTC. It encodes CASSLDNEQFF.

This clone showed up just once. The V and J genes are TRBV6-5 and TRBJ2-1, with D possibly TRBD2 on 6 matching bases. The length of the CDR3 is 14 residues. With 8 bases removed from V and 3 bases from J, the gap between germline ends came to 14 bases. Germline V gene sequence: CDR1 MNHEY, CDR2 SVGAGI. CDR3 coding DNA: TGTGCCAGCGCCACGGGGGTAAGCTACAATGAGCAGTTCTTC. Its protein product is CASATGVSYNEQFF.

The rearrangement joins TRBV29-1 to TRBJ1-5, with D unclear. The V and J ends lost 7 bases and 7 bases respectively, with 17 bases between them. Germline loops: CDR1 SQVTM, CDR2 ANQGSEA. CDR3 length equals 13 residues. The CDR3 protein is CSATTSFSQPQHF. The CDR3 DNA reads TGCAGCGCTACGACGTCGTTTAGCCAGCCCCAGCATTTT.

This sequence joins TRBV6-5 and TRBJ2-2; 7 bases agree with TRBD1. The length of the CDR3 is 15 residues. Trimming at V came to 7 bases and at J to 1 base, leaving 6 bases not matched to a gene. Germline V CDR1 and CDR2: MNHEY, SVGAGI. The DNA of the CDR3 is TGTGCCAGCAATTTTCGACAGGGGAACACCGGGGAGCTGTTTTTT. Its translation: CASNFRQGNTGELFF.

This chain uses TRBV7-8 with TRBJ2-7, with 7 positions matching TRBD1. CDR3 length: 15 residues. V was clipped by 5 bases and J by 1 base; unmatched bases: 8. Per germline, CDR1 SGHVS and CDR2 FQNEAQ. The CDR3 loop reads CASSHRTGSSYEQYF. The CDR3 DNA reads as TGTGCCAGCAGCCATCGGACAGGAAGTTCCTACGAGCAGTACTTC.

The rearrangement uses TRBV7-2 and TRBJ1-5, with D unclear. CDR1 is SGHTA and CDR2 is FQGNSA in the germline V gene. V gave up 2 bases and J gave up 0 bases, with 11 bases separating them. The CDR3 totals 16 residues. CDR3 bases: TGTGCCAGCAGCTTAAATAGTCCTCATAGCAATCAGCCCCAGCATTTT. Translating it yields CASSLNSPHSNQPQHF.

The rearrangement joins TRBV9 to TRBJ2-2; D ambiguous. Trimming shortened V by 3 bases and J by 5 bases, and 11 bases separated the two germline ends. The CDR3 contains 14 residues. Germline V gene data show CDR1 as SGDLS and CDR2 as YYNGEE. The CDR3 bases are TGTGCCAGCAGCGCCCCATCCATGACCGGGGAGCTGTTTTTT. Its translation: CASSAPSMTGELFF.

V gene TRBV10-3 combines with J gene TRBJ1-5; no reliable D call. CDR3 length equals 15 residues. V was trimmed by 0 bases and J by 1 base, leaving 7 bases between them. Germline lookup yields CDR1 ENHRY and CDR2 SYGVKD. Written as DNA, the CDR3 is TGTGCCATCAGTGAGTCGCGGGAGAGCAATCAGCCCCAGCATTTT. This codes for CAISESRESNQPQHF.

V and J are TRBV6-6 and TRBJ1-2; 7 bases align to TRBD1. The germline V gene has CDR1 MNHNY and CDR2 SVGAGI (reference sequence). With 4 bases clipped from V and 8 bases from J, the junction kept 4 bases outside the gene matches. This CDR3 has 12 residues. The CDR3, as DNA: TGTGCCAGCAGTTCCACAGGGGCGGGCTACACCTTC. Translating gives CASSSTGAGYTF.

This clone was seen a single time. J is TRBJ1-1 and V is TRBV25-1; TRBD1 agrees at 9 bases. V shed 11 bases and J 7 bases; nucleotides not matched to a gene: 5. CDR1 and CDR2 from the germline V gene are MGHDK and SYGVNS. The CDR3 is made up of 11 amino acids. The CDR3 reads CASGTGLEAFF. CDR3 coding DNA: TGTGCCTCTGGGACAGGGCTTGAAGCTTTCTTT.

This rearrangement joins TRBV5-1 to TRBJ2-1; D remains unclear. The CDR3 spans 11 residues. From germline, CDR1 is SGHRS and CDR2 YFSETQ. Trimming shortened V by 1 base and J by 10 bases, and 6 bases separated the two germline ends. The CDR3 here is CASSLREEQFF. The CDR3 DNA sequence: TGCGCCAGCAGCTTGAGAGAGGAGCAGTTCTTC.

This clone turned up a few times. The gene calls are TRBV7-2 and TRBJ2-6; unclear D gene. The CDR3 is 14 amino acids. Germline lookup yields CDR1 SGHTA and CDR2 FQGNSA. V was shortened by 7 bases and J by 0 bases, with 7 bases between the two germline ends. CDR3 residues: CASNERSGANVLTF. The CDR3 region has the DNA TGTGCCAGCAACGAGCGCTCTGGGGCCAACGTCCTGACTTTC.

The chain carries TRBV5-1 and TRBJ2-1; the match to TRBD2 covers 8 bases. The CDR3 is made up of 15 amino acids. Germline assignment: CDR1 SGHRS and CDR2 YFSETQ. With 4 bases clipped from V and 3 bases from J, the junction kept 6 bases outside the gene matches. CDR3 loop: CASSITGTSYNEQFF. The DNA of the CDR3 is TGCGCCAGCAGCATAACCGGGACTAGCTACAATGAGCAGTTCTTC.

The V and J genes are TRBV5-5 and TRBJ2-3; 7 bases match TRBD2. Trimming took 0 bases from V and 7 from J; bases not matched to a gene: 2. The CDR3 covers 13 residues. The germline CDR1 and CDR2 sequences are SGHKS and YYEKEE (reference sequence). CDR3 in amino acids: CASSLGGGNTQYF. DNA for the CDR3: TGTGCCAGCAGCTTGGGCGGGGGTAATACGCAGTATTTT.

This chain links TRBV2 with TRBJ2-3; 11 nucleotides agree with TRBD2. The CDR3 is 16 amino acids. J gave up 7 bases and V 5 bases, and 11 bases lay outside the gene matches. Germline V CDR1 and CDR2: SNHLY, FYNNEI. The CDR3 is CASSQLAGVKAYTQYF. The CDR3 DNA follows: TGTGCCAGCAGTCAACTAGCGGGGGTTAAAGCCTATACGCAGTATTTT.

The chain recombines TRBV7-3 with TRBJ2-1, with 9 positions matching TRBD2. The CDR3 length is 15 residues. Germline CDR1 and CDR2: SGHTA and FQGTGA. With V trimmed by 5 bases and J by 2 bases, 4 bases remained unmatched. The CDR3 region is CASSVRGGAYNEQFF. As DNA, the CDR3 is TGTGCCAGCAGCGTTCGCGGGGGGGCCTACAATGAGCAGTTCTTC. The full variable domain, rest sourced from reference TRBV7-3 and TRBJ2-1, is GAGVSQTPSNKVTEKGKYVELRCDPISGHTALYWYRQSLGQGPEFLIYFQGTGAADDSGLPNDRFFAVRPEGSVSTLKIQRTERGDSAVYLCASSVRGGAYNEQFFGPGTRLTVL.

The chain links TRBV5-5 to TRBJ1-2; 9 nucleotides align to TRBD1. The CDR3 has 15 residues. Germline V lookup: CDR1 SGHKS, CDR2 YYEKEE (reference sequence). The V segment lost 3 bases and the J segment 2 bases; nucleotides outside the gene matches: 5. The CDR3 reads CASSWDRAANYGYTF. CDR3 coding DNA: TGTGCCAGCAGCTGGGACAGGGCCGCCAACTATGGCTACACCTTC. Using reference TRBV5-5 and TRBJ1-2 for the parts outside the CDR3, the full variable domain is DAGVTQSPTHLIKTRGQQVTLRCSPISGHKSVSWYQQVLGQGPQFIFQYYEKEERGRGNFPDRFSARQFPNYSSELNVNALLLGDSALYLCASSWDRAANYGYTFGSGTRLTVV.

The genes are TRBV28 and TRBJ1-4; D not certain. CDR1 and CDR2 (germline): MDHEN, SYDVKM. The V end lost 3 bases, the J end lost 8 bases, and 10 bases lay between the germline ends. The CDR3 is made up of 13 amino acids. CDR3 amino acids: CASSFTLEEKLFF. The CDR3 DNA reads TGTGCCAGCAGTTTCACGTTAGAGGAAAAACTGTTTTTT.

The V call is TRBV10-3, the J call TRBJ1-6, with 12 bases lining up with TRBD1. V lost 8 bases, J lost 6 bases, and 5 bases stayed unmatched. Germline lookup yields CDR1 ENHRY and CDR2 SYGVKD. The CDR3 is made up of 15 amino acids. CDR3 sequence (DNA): TGTGCCATCGGGGGACAGGGGGCGCCTAATTCACCCCTCCACTTT. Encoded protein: CAIGGQGAPNSPLHF.